Each of the 8 T cell receptor beta chains below was sequenced from the same sample in a study of control samples from healthy donors and cancer patients. This table comes from immunoSEQ multiplex PCR, and its TCRdb copy is limited to in-frame clones, with some not included. Of 100,000 to 150,000 clones listed, under 90% are singletons. The specimen was PBMCs. These receptors were obtained from a man between 45 and 60 years old with head and neck cancer.

This clone was detected only a few times. This chain links TRBV27 with TRBJ1-1; tentatively, D is TRBD1 (6 bases). The germline V gene encodes CDR1 MNHEY and CDR2 SMNVEV (reference sequence). With 4 bases removed from V and 3 bases from J, the gap between germline ends came to 9 bases. CDR3 length: 13 amino acids. CDR3 loop: CASSWYRDTEAFF. In DNA form, the CDR3 reads TGTGCCAGCAGTTGGTACAGGGACACTGAAGCTTTCTTT.

Notes on this clone: An end of the junction does not agree with germline; a read error may underlie this. The genes are TRBV9 and TRBJ1-4; a weak D match, TRBD1 (6 bases). This CDR3 has 15 residues. Germline V CDR1 and CDR2: SGDLS, YYNGEE. The CDR3 coding sequence is TGTGCCAGCAGCGCGGTCGGGACAACGAATGAAAAACTGTTTTTT. Translating it yields CASSAVGTTNEKLFF.

The chain recombines TRBV7-8 with TRBJ2-1; D is ambiguous. The V end lost 5 bases, the J end lost 4 bases, and 6 bases lay between the germline ends. CDR3 length: 12 residues. CDR1 and CDR2 from the germline V gene are SGHVS and FQNEAQ. The CDR3 spells CASSPTYNEQFF. The CDR3, as DNA: TGTGCCAGCAGCCCCACATACAATGAGCAGTTCTTC.

This clone was detected a few times. The rearrangement uses TRBV6-5 and TRBJ1-1; TRBD1 matches at 8 bases. CDR1 and CDR2 (germline): MNHEY, SVGAGI. V shed 10 bases, J shed 5 bases, and the junction held 9 bases outside the gene matches. The CDR3 runs 13 residues. The CDR3 spells CATRRGRGTEAFF. The CDR3 DNA reads TGTGCCACGCGCAGGGGGCGAGGGACTGAAGCTTTCTTT.

On this clone itself: The same CDR3 also results from other DNA sequences found in this sample. The chain combines TRBV29-1 with TRBJ1-1; D not resolved. Trimming took off 1 base at V and 2 bases at J, with 8 bases between the two ends. Per the germline V gene, CDR1 is SQVTM and CDR2 is ANQGSEA. CDR3 size: 13 residues. The CDR3 loop reads CSVEGQVNTEAFF. CDR3 in DNA: TGCAGCGTTGAAGGTCAGGTTAACACTGAAGCTTTCTTT.

This chain links TRBV5-1 with TRBJ2-3; 9 bases fit TRBD2. Unmatched junction bases numbered 7, after V lost 0 bases and J lost 5 bases. This CDR3 has 16 amino acids. The germline gives CDR1 SGHRS, CDR2 YFSETQ. The chain's CDR3 is CASSLDVSGGGDTQYF. The CDR3 nucleotides read TGCGCCAGCAGCTTGGACGTTAGCGGGGGCGGAGATACGCAGTATTTT.

V and J are TRBV30 and TRBJ1-5; D is possibly TRBD1 (6 bases). The germline V and J ends were trimmed by 0 bases and 2 bases, with 14 bases remaining between them. Germline loops: CDR1 GTSNPN, CDR2 SVGIG (reference sequence). CDR3 length: 16 amino acids. CDR3 nucleotides: TGTGCCTGGAGTGTACGCGGGGGCGGAGGCAATCAGCCCCAGCATTTT. This codes for CAWSVRGGGGNQPQHF.

The V gene is TRBV5-1, the J gene TRBJ2-7; tentatively, D is TRBD1 (6 bases). Germline V gene lookup returns CDR1 SGHRS and CDR2 YFSETQ. The CDR3 covers 13 residues. Trimming stripped 3 bases from V and 5 bases from J, with 12 bases between. The CDR3 coding sequence is TGCGCCAGCAGCTCTCAGGGGCTAAACGAGCAGTACTTC. The encoded protein is CASSSQGLNEQYF.